The source of this TCR beta chain is a study of T-cell memory formation after mild COVID-19. Study outcomes and limitations: Contracting CD4+ clones lay largely in CM and EM, with CD8+ ones residing in EMRA.

Each CDR3 protein is one row after TCRdb ran MiXCR on the 5' RACE reads. The sample has 350,000 to 450,000 distinct CDR3 sequences, 25% to 30% seen once; the top ten hold roughly 14%. This clonotype was detected a few times. Its antigen is unidentified. Germline V gene sequence: CDR1 MNHNS, CDR2 SASEGT. The CDR3 totals 12 residues. V was shortened by 4 bases and J by 7 bases, with 7 bases between the two germline ends. The TCR comes from an adult woman who had mild COVID-19 (a few samples of this study predate the infection). Cell type and time point are not known. V usage is TRBV6-1 and J usage is TRBJ1-4; unclear D gene. Sequences were obtained from PBMCs or a T cell subset sorted from them (not recorded which). Here the CDR3 reads CASSAYSEKLFF. CDR3 sequence (DNA): TGTGCCAGCAGTGCATACAGTGAAAAACTGTTTTTT.